These 9 T cell receptor beta chains came from one sample sequenced in a study of blood T cell repertoires in COVID-19. TCRdb keeps only in-frame clones here, not all; method: immunoSEQ multiplex PCR. The sample includes approximately 140,000 clones, approximately 90% of them seen just once. The sample consisted of peripheral blood. These receptors were collected from a man between 65 and 85 years old with active COVID-19.

The CDR3 loop reads CASSRSADYNEQFF. As DNA, the CDR3 is TGCGCCAGCAGCCGGTCAGCGGACTACAATGAGCAGTTCTTC. The rearrangement joins TRBV5-1 to TRBJ2-1, with D maybe TRBD2 (5 bases). The CDR3 spans 14 residues. Germline CDR1 and CDR2: SGHRS and YFSETQ. V lost 4 bases and J 3 bases, leaving 11 bases between the germline ends.

The chain carries TRBV5-1 and TRBJ2-3; tentative D call: TRBD2 (5 bases). The CDR3 runs 14 residues. The V and J ends lost 2 bases and 6 bases respectively, with 13 bases between them. Germline V gene data show CDR1 as SGHRS and CDR2 as YFSETQ. CDR3 residues: CASSLGLIKDTQYF. CDR3 nucleotides: TGCGCCAGCAGCTTAGGACTGATTAAGGATACGCAGTATTTT.

V usage is TRBV27 and J usage is TRBJ2-1, with 8 nucleotides matching TRBD1. CDR1 is MNHEY and CDR2 is SMNVEV in the germline V gene (reference sequence). Trimming cost V 6 bases and J 4 bases; bases outside gene matches: 8. The CDR3 has 15 residues. The CDR3 loop reads CASRMGQVRYNEQFF. In nucleotides, the CDR3 is TGTGCCAGCAGAATGGGACAGGTTCGGTACAATGAGCAGTTCTTC.

There are a few counts of this clone. J is TRBJ1-2 and V is TRBV4-1; 9 nucleotides line up with TRBD1. The V and J ends lost 3 bases and 4 bases, in that order; junction bases with no gene match: 6. Germline V CDR1 and CDR2: MGHRA, YSYEKL. This CDR3 has 15 residues. The CDR3: CASSQPGQGSYGYTF. CDR3 bases: TGCGCCAGCAGCCAGCCGGGACAGGGATCCTATGGCTACACCTTC.

The rearrangement links TRBV7-9 to TRBJ2-7; D gene uncertain. Per the germline V gene, CDR1 is SEHNR and CDR2 is FQNEAQ (reference sequence). V dropped 5 bases and J dropped 6 bases, with 11 bases sitting between them. The CDR3 extends over 12 amino acids. The CDR3 DNA is TGTGCCAGCAGCGATTCCCTACGCGAGCAGTACTTC. Amino acid sequence: CASSDSLREQYF.

The CDR3 loop is CASKSDRTAYEQYF. The CDR3 DNA follows: TGTGCCAGCAAGTCGGACAGGACCGCCTACGAGCAGTACTTC. The gene calls are TRBV2 and TRBJ2-7; the match to TRBD1 covers 7 bases. The germline gives CDR1 SNHLY, CDR2 FYNNEI. The CDR3 loop spans 14 amino acids. V shed 7 bases and J 2 bases; nucleotides not matched to a gene: 8.

The genes are TRBV4-1 and TRBJ2-6, with a possible D match to TRBD1 (6 bases). The V gene's germline CDR1 is MGHRA and CDR2 YSYEKL. V gave up 2 bases and J gave up 0 bases, with 20 bases separating them. This CDR3 is built from 20 residues. CDR3 residues: CASSQPKRAGVSSGANVLTF. DNA of the CDR3: TGCGCCAGCAGCCAACCCAAAAGGGCAGGGGTCAGCTCTGGGGCCAACGTCCTGACTTTC.

The rearrangement links TRBV5-4 to TRBJ2-7, with TRBD1 identical over 10 bases. The CDR3 sequence is 14 residues long. With 7 bases clipped from V and 5 bases from J, the junction kept 9 bases outside the gene matches. The germline V gene has CDR1 SGHNT and CDR2 YYREEE (reference sequence). The CDR3 DNA reads as TGTGCCAGCTCTGAGCCGACAGGGGGCCACGAGCAGTACTTC. Translation: CASSEPTGGHEQYF.

Many counts were recorded for this clone. The rearrangement links TRBV2 to TRBJ1-2; D not certain. The V gene's germline CDR1 is SNHLY and CDR2 FYNNEI. V lost 3 bases and J 6 bases, leaving 8 bases between the germline ends. The CDR3 consists of 12 residues. The chain's CDR3 is CASSDFGDGYTF. The DNA for the CDR3 is TGTGCCAGCAGTGACTTCGGAGATGGCTACACCTTC. The full variable domain, rest sourced from reference TRBV2 and TRBJ1-2, is EPEVTQTPSHQVTQMGQEVILRCVPISNHLYFYWYRQILGQKVEFLVSFYNNEISEKSEIFDDQFSVERPDGSNFTLKIRSTKLEDSAMYFCASSDFGDGYTFGSGTRLTVV.